The rows below give T cell receptor beta chains drawn from one sample of a study of human T cells and chemical hapten exposure. From the RACE reads, TCRdb called clonotypes with MiXCR, one entry per CDR3 protein. This sample has approximately 100,000 distinct CDR3 sequences, with approximately 9.9% found just once. The specimen comprised whole blood, sampled in connection with sensitization to the hapten diphenylcyclopropenone (DPC). These receptors came from a middle-aged woman with alopecia areata. Some clones in this sample may be carry-over from other donors' samples. The CDR3 runs from the conserved cysteine through the conserved F or W. Each record gives: J gene, D gene, clone size, V gene, CDR3 DNA, CDR3 protein. The D gene is left open where the match is weak. Expanded clones get a size class; other rows say once, few or many, or leave the size out.

j_call: TRBJ1-2
d_call: TRBD1
clone_size: few
v_call: TRBV19
cdr3_nt: TGTGCCAGCATGGAACAGGGGGCGGACTATGGCTACACCTTC
cdr3_aa: CASMEQGADYGYTF

j_call: TRBJ2-7
d_call: TRBD1
clone_size: few
v_call: TRBV7-9
cdr3_nt: TGTGCCAGCAGCAACCGACAGGGGAACGAGCAGTACTTC
cdr3_aa: CASSNRQGNEQYF

j_call: TRBJ1-1
d_call: TRBD1
clone_size: many
v_call: TRBV18
cdr3_nt: TGTGCCAGCTCACCCGACAGGGGGGGGACTGAAGCTTTCTTT
cdr3_aa: CASSPDRGGTEAFF

j_call: TRBJ1-5
d_call: TRBD1
clone_size: .
v_call: TRBV7-2
cdr3_nt: TGTGCCAGCAGCTCACAGGGGGCAGGGCAGCCCCAGCATTTT
cdr3_aa: CASSSQGAGQPQHF

j_call: TRBJ1-1
d_call: TRBD1
clone_size: few
v_call: TRBV20-1
cdr3_nt: TGCAGTGCTAGACCAGGGGGGGCTGAAGCTTTCTTT
cdr3_aa: CSARPGGAEAFF

j_call: TRBJ1-4
d_call: .
clone_size: few
v_call: TRBV12-3/TRBV12-4
cdr3_nt: TGTGCCAGCAGTTTTAGCAGGGATGAAAAACTGTTTTTT
cdr3_aa: CASSFSRDEKLFF

j_call: TRBJ2-1
d_call: TRBD2
clone_size: .
v_call: TRBV15
cdr3_nt: TGTGCCACCAGCGCGGGACTAACATCCTACAATGAGCAGTTCTTC
cdr3_aa: CATSAGLTSYNEQFF

j_call: TRBJ1-1
d_call: .
clone_size: few
v_call: TRBV7-2
cdr3_nt: TGTGCCAGCAGCTTAATTCTCACGGCAGGTGAAGCTTTCTTT
cdr3_aa: CASSLILTAGEAFF

j_call: TRBJ2-7
d_call: .
clone_size: .
v_call: TRBV20-1
cdr3_nt: TGCAGTGCCATGGACTCCGGGAGATCACCCGAGCAGTACTTC
cdr3_aa: CSAMDSGRSPEQYF

j_call: TRBJ2-2
d_call: .
clone_size: many
v_call: TRBV20-1
cdr3_nt: TGCAGTGCTAGTCAGAACACCGGGGAGCTGTTTTTT
cdr3_aa: CSASQNTGELFF

j_call: TRBJ2-4
d_call: .
clone_size: .
v_call: TRBV20-1
cdr3_nt: TGCAGTGCCGACTATCCGGCCAAAAACATTCAGTACTTC
cdr3_aa: CSADYPAKNIQYF

j_call: TRBJ2-7
d_call: .
clone_size: .
v_call: TRBV10-3
cdr3_nt: TGTGCCATCAGTGGTGCGCCGGGACTGAACTCCTACGAGCAGTACTTC
cdr3_aa: CAISGAPGLNSYEQYF

j_call: TRBJ2-5
d_call: .
clone_size: few
v_call: TRBV12-5
cdr3_nt: TGTGCTAGTGGTCTCCTCCAGGGGGGAGACCAAGAGACCCAGTACTTC
cdr3_aa: CASGLLQGGDQETQYF

j_call: TRBJ1-4
d_call: .
clone_size: .
v_call: TRBV6-1
cdr3_nt: TGTGCCAGCAGTGAAGTCAGGCCAACTAATGAAAAACTGTTTTTT
cdr3_aa: CASSEVRPTNEKLFF

j_call: TRBJ2-1
d_call: .
clone_size: few
v_call: TRBV6-5
cdr3_nt: TGTGCCAGCAGCTACCTCGGGGGAAGAACCTACAATGAGCAGTTCTTC
cdr3_aa: CASSYLGGRTYNEQFF

j_call: TRBJ1-5
d_call: .
clone_size: few
v_call: TRBV7-2
cdr3_nt: TGTGCCAGCAGCTTAGCGTCGGAAAGGGAGCAGCCCCAGCATTTT
cdr3_aa: CASSLASEREQPQHF

j_call: TRBJ2-3
d_call: .
clone_size: .
v_call: TRBV20-1
cdr3_nt: TGCAGTGCTAGAGAAGGCGGCAGGTGGGGCACAGATACGCAGTATTTT
cdr3_aa: CSAREGGRWGTDTQYF

j_call: TRBJ2-3
d_call: .
clone_size: many
v_call: TRBV18
cdr3_nt: TGTGCCAGCTCACCACCGAGTACTGATACGCAGTATTTT
cdr3_aa: CASSPPSTDTQYF

j_call: TRBJ1-2
d_call: TRBD1
clone_size: .
v_call: TRBV11-2
cdr3_nt: TGTGCCAGCAGCTGGGGACAGCTCTATGGCTACACCTTC
cdr3_aa: CASSWGQLYGYTF

j_call: TRBJ2-1
d_call: .
clone_size: .
v_call: TRBV11-2
cdr3_nt: TGTGCCAGCAGTCCTGATCGCTATGAGCAGTTCTTC
cdr3_aa: CASSPDRYEQFF

j_call: TRBJ2-1
d_call: .
clone_size: .
v_call: TRBV4-3
cdr3_nt: TGCGCCAGCAGCCAAGATCGTGGAGGTGAGCAGTTCTTC
cdr3_aa: CASSQDRGGEQFF

j_call: TRBJ2-2
d_call: .
clone_size: few
v_call: TRBV7-9
cdr3_nt: TGTGCCAGCAGCTTAGTTGACAGAGGCGAGGGGGAGCTGTTTTTT
cdr3_aa: CASSLVDRGEGELFF

j_call: TRBJ2-3
d_call: TRBD1
clone_size: few
v_call: TRBV6-5
cdr3_nt: TGTGCCAGCAGTCGTCCGGGACAGGGTGGAGCAGATACGCAGTATTTT
cdr3_aa: CASSRPGQGGADTQYF

j_call: TRBJ2-3
d_call: .
clone_size: few
v_call: TRBV20-1
cdr3_nt: TGCAGTGCTAGCCTAGATACGCAGTATTTT
cdr3_aa: CSASLDTQYF

j_call: TRBJ2-4
d_call: .
clone_size: many
v_call: TRBV12-3/TRBV12-4
cdr3_nt: TGTGCCAGCAGTTTTAGGAGCCTAGCCAAAAACATTCAGTACTTC
cdr3_aa: CASSFRSLAKNIQYF

j_call: TRBJ2-1
d_call: .
clone_size: .
v_call: TRBV7-3
cdr3_nt: TGTGCCAGCAGCTTATCGGCCCCATACAATGAGCAGTTCTTC
cdr3_aa: CASSLSAPYNEQFF

j_call: TRBJ2-7
d_call: .
clone_size: .
v_call: TRBV19
cdr3_nt: TGTGCCAGTAGTTTAACGGGAGTAAAGGGGGACTACGAGCAGTACTTC
cdr3_aa: CASSLTGVKGDYEQYF

j_call: TRBJ2-5
d_call: .
clone_size: many
v_call: TRBV7-6
cdr3_nt: TGTGCCAGCAGCTTTCGCGGCGGGGAGACCCAGTACTTC
cdr3_aa: CASSFRGGETQYF

j_call: TRBJ2-2
d_call: .
clone_size: many
v_call: TRBV7-2
cdr3_nt: TGTGCCAGCAGCTTAGCGTTGGGTTCGGCCGGGGAGCTGTTTTTT
cdr3_aa: CASSLALGSAGELFF

j_call: TRBJ2-1
d_call: .
clone_size: few
v_call: TRBV9
cdr3_nt: TGTGCCAGCAGCGTGGGGGCCTCCAATGAGCAGTTCTTC
cdr3_aa: CASSVGASNEQFF